A selection of T cell receptor beta chains follows, all from one sample in a study of T cell responses to AZD1222 COVID-19 vaccine. TCRdb's table, derived via immunoSEQ multiplex PCR, lists solely in-frame clones and lacks some. The sample consists of some 130,000 clones, around 90% of them appearing once. The material sequenced was peripheral blood, taken on day 0 of AZD1222 vaccination. These receptors were obtained from an adult in good health. CDR3s include the opening cysteine and the closing phenylalanine or tryptophan. A D gene is named only where the DNA matches it firmly. The size of a clone is reported for some rows only, either as once, few or many, or as a class for expanded clones.

>TRBV7-6|NA|TRBJ1-6|TRBD1
CASSSHLGTVLAPLHF
TGTGCCAGCAGCTCCCATCTAGGGACAGTCCTTGCACCCCTCCACTTT
>TRBV7-2|NA|TRBJ1-2|NA
CASSLDGTENYGYTF
TGTGCCAGCAGCTTAGATGGGACGGAGAACTATGGCTACACCTTC
>TRBV5-6|once|TRBJ1-1|TRBD1
CASRQGGTEAFF
TGTGCCAGCAGACAGGGGGGGACTGAAGCTTTCTTT
>TRBV7-8|NA|TRBJ2-1|NA
CASSPPPWEEGNEQFF
TGTGCCAGCAGCCCCCCCCCTTGGGAGGAGGGCAATGAGCAGTTCTTC
>TRBV27|once|TRBJ1-5|NA
CASSYYSNQPQHF
TGTGCCAGCTCCTACTATAGCAATCAGCCCCAGCATTTT
>TRBV4-1|once|TRBJ2-2|NA
CASSSTGELFF
TGCGCCAGCAGCTCGACCGGGGAGCTGTTTTTT
>TRBV25-1|NA|TRBJ2-1|NA
CASRGRLAYNEQFF
TGTGCCAGCAGAGGCAGGCTCGCCTACAATGAGCAGTTCTTC
>TRBV5-8|NA|TRBJ1-2|NA
CASGPPTNRRNYGYTF
TGTGCCAGCGGTCCGCCCACCAACAGGCGGAACTATGGCTACACCTTC
>TRBV19|NA|TRBJ2-1|NA
CASSIDSGTGYNEQFF
TGTGCCAGTAGTATAGATTCGGGGACCGGGTACAATGAGCAGTTCTTC
>TRBV6-1|NA|TRBJ1-4|NA
CASSEHEEDEKLFF
TGTGCCAGCAGTGAGCACGAGGAGGATGAAAAACTGTTTTTT
>TRBV6-6|NA|TRBJ1-1|NA
CATRSSDTEAFF
TGTGCCACCAGGAGTTCGGACACTGAAGCTTTCTTT
>TRBV6-5|NA|TRBJ1-5|NA
CASSLLMGPQHF
TGTGCCAGCAGTCTACTAATGGGGCCCCAGCATTTT
>TRBV6-5|NA|TRBJ1-1|NA
CASSRDGALNTEAFF
TGTGCCAGCAGCCGGGACGGGGCTCTGAACACTGAAGCTTTCTTT
>TRBV4-1|once|TRBJ1-6|NA
CASSQRSPNSPLHF
TGCGCCAGCAGCCAACGGTCCCCAAATTCACCCCTCCACTTT
>TRBV28|NA|TRBJ2-2|NA
CASSLTGTGELFF
TGTGCCAGCAGTCTCACAGGCACCGGGGAGCTGTTTTTT
>TRBV6-1|NA|TRBJ1-4|NA
CASSEYGVTNEKLFF
TGTGCCAGCAGTGAATATGGGGTAACTAATGAAAAACTGTTTTTT
>TRBV5-1|NA|TRBJ2-1|NA
CASSSNNEQFF
TGCGCCAGCAGCTCGAACAATGAGCAGTTCTTC
>TRBV28|NA|TRBJ1-2|TRBD1
CASSRDSPDGYTF
TGTGCCAGCAGCCGGGACAGCCCCGACGGCTACACCTTC
>TRBV6-1|NA|TRBJ2-3|TRBD2
CASSEWTSGSTDTQYF
TGTGCCAGCAGTGAATGGACTAGCGGGTCCACAGATACGCAGTATTTT
>TRBV7-8|NA|TRBJ1-1|NA
CASRGVGTEAFF
TGTGCCAGCAGGGGGGTTGGCACTGAAGCTTTCTTT
>TRBV3-1/TRBV3-2|NA|TRBJ2-3|NA
CASSLRGLPDTQYF
TGTGCCAGCAGCCTCCGGGGACTCCCCGATACGCAGTATTTT
>TRBV4-3|NA|TRBJ2-7|NA
CASSQDGAYEQYF
TGCGCCAGCAGCCAAGATGGGGCTTACGAGCAGTACTTC
>TRBV19|NA|TRBJ1-1|TRBD1
CASSTTRDRILHRAEAFF
TGTGCCAGTAGTACAACTAGGGACAGGATACTTCATAGGGCTGAAGCTTTCTTT
>TRBV6-5|few|TRBJ2-2|NA
CASSYHHGELFF
TGTGCCAGCAGTTATCACCACGGGGAGCTGTTTTTT
>TRBV3-1/TRBV3-2|NA|TRBJ2-1|TRBD2
CASSLLASGGRDEQFF
TGTGCCAGCAGCCTCTTGGCTAGCGGGGGGCGAGATGAGCAGTTCTTC
>TRBV27|NA|TRBJ2-7|TRBD2
CASSRLAGPYEQYF
TGTGCCAGCAGTAGACTAGCGGGACCCTACGAGCAGTACTTC
>TRBV11-2|NA|TRBJ2-5|NA
CASSRDRKETQYF
TGTGCCAGCAGCCGGGACCGGAAAGAGACCCAGTACTTC
>TRBV6-5|NA|TRBJ1-3|NA
CASSYANTIYF
TGTGCCAGCAGTTACGCAAACACCATATATTTT
>TRBV11-2|once|TRBJ2-2|TRBD2
CASSLRGGENTGELFF
TGTGCCAGCAGCCTACGCGGGGGGGAGAACACCGGGGAGCTGTTTTTT
>TRBV5-4|NA|TRBJ2-1|NA
CASSLKRTGVYNEQFF
TGTGCCAGCAGCCTGAAACGCACGGGGGTTTACAATGAGCAGTTCTTC
>TRBV6-1|NA|TRBJ1-1|NA
CASSEGVFSNTEAFF
TGTGCCAGCAGTGAAGGGGTCTTCTCGAACACTGAAGCTTTCTTT
>TRBV29-1|NA|TRBJ2-1|TRBD2
CSVVSSGGARHEQFF
TGCAGCGTTGTTTCTAGCGGGGGGGCGAGGCATGAGCAGTTCTTC
>TRBV5-5|once|TRBJ1-2|NA
CASSLQGLGYGYTF
TGTGCCAGCAGCTTGCAGGGTCTCGGATATGGCTACACCTTC
>TRBV4-1|few|TRBJ2-2|NA
CASSHLTGAPNTGELFF
TGCGCCAGCAGCCACCTCACCGGGGCACCGAACACCGGGGAGCTGTTTTTT
>TRBV4-1|once|TRBJ1-1|NA
CASSQEWGQLEAFF
TGCGCCAGCAGCCAAGAATGGGGGCAGCTTGAAGCTTTCTTT
>TRBV9|once|TRBJ2-5|TRBD1
CASSGDRGIRETQYF
TGTGCCAGCAGCGGGGACAGGGGAATACGAGAGACCCAGTACTTC
>TRBV9|NA|TRBJ2-7|NA
CASSVGAGSSYEQYF
TGTGCCAGCAGCGTGGGGGCAGGGAGCTCCTACGAGCAGTACTTC